The next 12 T cell receptor beta chains were all read from a single sample in a study of CD8 T cells in Susac syndrome. RNA totalling about 0.5 to 1 ug underwent reverse transcription with random hexamers. In TCRdb, the immunoSEQ multiplex PCR reads were re-called with MiXCR into one record per CDR3 protein. The sample lists 95,000 to 150,000 distinct CDR3 sequences; roughly 94% were seen once. Material: CD8+ T cells from PBMCs. Receptors originate from a human donor with Susac syndrome.

This sequence joins TRBV27 and TRBJ2-3; 9 bases are a match to TRBD1. V lost 6 bases and J lost 3; bases outside the gene matches: 4. The CDR3 extends over 14 amino acids. Per germline, CDR1 MNHEY and CDR2 SMNVEV (reference sequence). The CDR3 nucleotides read TGTGCCAGCAGGACAGGGGGAAGTACAGATACGCAGTATTTT. It yields the protein CASRTGGSTDTQYF.

The chain has TRBV24-1 and TRBJ1-5, with D possibly TRBD1 on 5 matching bases. The CDR3 runs to 14 residues. Germline V gene lookup returns CDR1 KGHDR and CDR2 SFDVKD. V was shortened by 4 bases and J by 3 bases, with 9 bases between the two germline ends. The CDR3 sequence is CATSEAGTNQPQHF. The CDR3 region has the DNA TGTGCCACCAGTGAAGCAGGGACCAATCAGCCCCAGCATTTT.

The rearrangement uses TRBV29-1 and TRBJ2-7; 7 nucleotides match TRBD2. With 7 bases clipped from V and 0 bases from J, the junction kept 6 bases outside the gene matches. Germline V gene sequence: CDR1 SQVTM, CDR2 ANQGSEA. CDR3 length: 13 residues. In DNA form, the CDR3 reads TGCAGCGCTACCGGCGGGAGCTCCTACGAGCAGTACTTC. Protein sequence: CSATGGSSYEQYF.

The genes are TRBV19 and TRBJ2-3; D assignment may be TRBD1 or TRBD2 (5 bases each). The germline CDR1 and CDR2 sequences are LNHDA and SQIVND (reference sequence). The CDR3 has 13 amino acids. The V end lost 7 bases, the J end lost 2 bases, and 10 bases lay between the germline ends. The CDR3 DNA is TGTGCCAGTACACGGGGCCTCACAGATACGCAGTATTTT. Its translation: CASTRGLTDTQYF.

V usage is TRBV7-9 and J usage is TRBJ2-5; D is unclear. Deletions cut 2 bases from V and 4 bases from J, with 8 bases between. The CDR3 loop spans 13 amino acids. Germline V gene sequence: CDR1 SEHNR, CDR2 FQNEAQ (reference sequence). For the CDR3, the DNA is TGTGCCAGCAGCTTATTCCCCCCAGAGACCCAGTACTTC. It yields the protein CASSLFPPETQYF. The full variable domain, completed using reference TRBV7-9 and TRBJ2-5, is DTGVSQNPRHKITKRGQNVTFRCDPISEHNRLYWYRQTLGQGPEFLTYFQNEAQLEKSRLLSDRFSAERPKGSFSTLEIQRTEQGDSAMYLCASSLFPPETQYFGPGTRLLVL.

The chain combines TRBV20-1 with TRBJ2-1; D is undetermined. Looked up from germline, CDR1 is DFQATT and CDR2 is SNEGSKA (reference sequence). V lost 3 bases, J lost 9 bases, and 6 bases lay in between. This CDR3 is 10 amino acids long. The CDR3 coding sequence is TGCAGTGCTAGCAAGGTTGAGCAGTTCTTC. Its protein product is CSASKVEQFF.

V and J are TRBV5-6 and TRBJ1-2; tentative D call: TRBD1 (6 bases). V gave up 4 bases and J gave up 2 bases, with 18 bases separating them. Germline CDR1 is SGHDT and CDR2 is YYEEEE. CDR3 size: 16 residues. The CDR3 sequence: CASSPPGGQSNYGYTF. The DNA of the CDR3 is TGTGCCAGCAGCCCACCAGGAGGACAGTCAAACTATGGCTACACCTTC.

This clonotype was seen a single time. CDR3 nucleotides: TGCGCCAGCAGCCCCGGACTGGGAAACTACGAGCAGTACTTC. Translation gives CASSPGLGNYEQYF. The chain is built from TRBV4-1 and TRBJ2-7, with TRBD2 as a possible D gene (5 bases). Germline-derived CDR1 and CDR2 are MGHRA and YSYEKL. Trimming pared 4 bases from V and 3 bases from J, leaving 13 bases between. This CDR3 comprises 14 residues.

V is TRBV9 and J is TRBJ2-6; no firm D call. This CDR3 has 13 amino acids. Germline values: CDR1 SGDLS, CDR2 YYNGEE. Trimming cost V 4 bases and J 2 bases, with 4 bases left between them. The CDR3 DNA follows: TGTGCCAGCAGCCCGGCTGGGGCCAACGTCCTGACTTTC. This sequence encodes CASSPAGANVLTF.

The genes are TRBV3-1 and TRBJ2-1; D not certain. Germline V gene lookup returns CDR1 LGHDT and CDR2 YNNKEL (reference sequence). The CDR3 runs to 12 residues. V shed 6 bases and J shed 10 bases, with 13 bases lying between them. CDR3 region: CASRSFQEEQFF. The CDR3 nucleotides are TGTGCCAGCAGATCTTTTCAGGAAGAGCAGTTCTTC.

V gene TRBV6-2 or TRBV6-3 combines with J gene TRBJ1-1; a possible D gene is TRBD1 (5 bases). V lost 6 bases and J 1 base, leaving 9 bases between the germline ends. CDR3 length: 13 amino acids. Germline lookup yields CDR1 MNHEY and CDR2 SVGEGT. This chain's CDR3 is CASSPDKNTEAFF. For the CDR3, the DNA is TGTGCCAGCAGCCCGGACAAGAACACTGAAGCTTTCTTT.

The chain joins TRBV9 to TRBJ2-1; 7 nucleotides match TRBD2. The CDR3 length is 18 residues. Trimming took 0 bases from V and 0 from J; bases not matched to a gene: 9. Germline V CDR1 and CDR2: SGDLS, YYNGEE. The CDR3 loop reads CASSVGFGGGSSYNEQFF. CDR3 sequence (DNA): TGTGCCAGCAGCGTAGGGTTCGGCGGCGGGAGCTCCTACAATGAGCAGTTCTTC.